The following is a T cell receptor beta chain sequence with its context. The data are from a study of blood T cell repertoires in COVID-19. Across the study: The origin of the acute and convalescent COVID-19 samples was the United States, Italy and Spain. The cDNA or gDNA used as material had been derived from T cells, B-cell-depleted T cells, or PBMCs.

In the source study's methods: Estimates of nucleated cell counts were drawn from the amplification of reference gene primers. The data were produced by immunoSEQ multiplex PCR, yet TCRdb's version contains in-frame clones alone and is incomplete. V and J calls and clone size are copied from that table; D and trimming were computed from the DNA. The table shows roughly 230,000 clones, with approximately 81% occurring only once. In germline, CDR1 is SGHRS, CDR2 YFSETQ. Trimming at V came to 0 bases and at J to 6 bases, leaving 2 bases not matched to a gene. The CDR3 extends over 14 amino acids. V and J are TRBV5-1 and TRBJ2-1, with TRBD2 matching over 8 bases. This receptor was obtained from a woman aged 80 or over with acute or convalescent COVID-19. The material sequenced was peripheral blood. CDR3 amino acids: CASSLGTSGNEQFF. Here the CDR3 DNA reads TGCGCCAGCAGCTTGGGTACTAGCGGCAATGAGCAGTTCTTC.